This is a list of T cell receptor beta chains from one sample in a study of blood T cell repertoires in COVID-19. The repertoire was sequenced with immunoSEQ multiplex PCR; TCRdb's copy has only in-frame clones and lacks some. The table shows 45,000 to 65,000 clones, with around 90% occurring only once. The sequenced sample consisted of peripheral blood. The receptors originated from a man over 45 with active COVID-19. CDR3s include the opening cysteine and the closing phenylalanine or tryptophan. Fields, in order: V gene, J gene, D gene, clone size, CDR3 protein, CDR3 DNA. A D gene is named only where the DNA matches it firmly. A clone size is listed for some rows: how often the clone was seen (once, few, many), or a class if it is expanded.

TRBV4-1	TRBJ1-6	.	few	CASSQDPGQGNSPLHF	TGCGCCAGCAGCCAGGACCCGGGACAAGGGAATTCACCCCTCCACTTT
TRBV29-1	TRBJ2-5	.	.	CSAQRGGGETQYF	TGCAGCGCCCAACGGGGTGGGGGGGAGACCCAGTACTTC
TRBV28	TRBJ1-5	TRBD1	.	CASSFQGQGLNQPQHF	TGTGCCAGCAGTTTCCAGGGACAGGGTTTAAATCAGCCCCAGCATTTT
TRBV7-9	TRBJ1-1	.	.	CASSSPPDRASNTEAFF	TGTGCCAGCAGCTCTCCCCCTGACAGAGCCTCGAACACTGAAGCTTTCTTT
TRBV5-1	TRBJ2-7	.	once	CASSLGQSYEQYF	TGCGCCAGCAGCTTGGGACAATCCTACGAGCAGTACTTC
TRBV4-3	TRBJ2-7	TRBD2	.	CASSQESRGKSKQYF	TGCGCCAGCAGCCAAGAATCGCGGGGGAAGTCCAAGCAGTACTTC
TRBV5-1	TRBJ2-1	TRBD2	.	CASSLIGQRGDEQFF	TGCGCCAGCAGCTTAATTGGGCAGCGGGGGGATGAGCAGTTCTTC
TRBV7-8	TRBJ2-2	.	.	CASSLAGRGELFF	TGTGCCAGCAGCTTAGCAGGGAGGGGGGAGCTGTTTTTT
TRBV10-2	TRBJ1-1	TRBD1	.	CASTQGGNTEAFF	TGCGCCAGCACACAGGGGGGGAACACTGAAGCTTTCTTT
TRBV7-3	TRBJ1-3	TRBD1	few	CASSVGTGTGNTIYF	TGTGCCAGCAGCGTAGGGACAGGGACTGGAAACACCATATATTTT
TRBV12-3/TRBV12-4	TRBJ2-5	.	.	CATQTSSGETQYF	TGTGCCACCCAGACCTCTTCGGGAGAGACCCAGTACTTC
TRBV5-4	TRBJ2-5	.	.	CASSLAGSGETQYF	TGTGCCAGCAGCTTGGCCGGGTCTGGGGAGACCCAGTACTTC
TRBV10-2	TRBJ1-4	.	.	CASRLGPSADEKLFF	TGCGCCAGCAGGCTGGGGCCGTCGGCGGATGAAAAACTGTTTTTT
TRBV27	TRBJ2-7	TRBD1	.	CASSLFRTGFDEQYF	TGTGCCAGCAGTTTATTCCGGACAGGATTCGACGAGCAGTACTTC
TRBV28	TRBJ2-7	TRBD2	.	CASRDYISYEQYF	TGTGCCAGCCGGGACTACATCTCCTACGAGCAGTACTTC
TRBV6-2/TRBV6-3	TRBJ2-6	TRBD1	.	CASSYDRGAFGANVLTF	TGTGCCAGCAGTTACGACAGGGGAGCGTTTGGGGCCAACGTCCTGACTTTC
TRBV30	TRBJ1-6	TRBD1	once	CAWSDRGPDKGSPLHF	TGTGCCTGGAGTGATAGGGGGCCTGATAAGGGTTCACCCCTCCACTTT
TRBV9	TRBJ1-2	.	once	CASSVRSRGGNYGYTF	TGTGCCAGCAGCGTACGGTCCCGAGGAGGTAACTATGGCTACACCTTC
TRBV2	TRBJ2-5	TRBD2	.	CASSRGTSGVRETQYF	TGTGCCAGCAGTAGGGGGACTAGCGGGGTAAGAGAGACCCAGTACTTC
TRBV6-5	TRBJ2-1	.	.	CASSYSRDTSGNEQFF	TGTGCCAGCAGTTACTCCCGGGACACTTCTGGCAATGAGCAGTTCTTC
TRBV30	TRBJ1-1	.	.	CAWSFTNMNTEAFF	TGTGCCTGGAGTTTCACTAACATGAACACTGAAGCTTTCTTT
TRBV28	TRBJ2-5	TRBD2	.	CASSPHLAGGETQYF	TGTGCCAGCAGTCCCCATCTAGCGGGGGGGGAGACCCAGTACTTC
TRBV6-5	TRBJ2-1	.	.	CASSYSSPYNEQFF	TGTGCCAGCAGTTACAGTAGCCCTTACAATGAGCAGTTCTTC
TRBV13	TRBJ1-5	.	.	CASSLSRNQPQHF	TGTGCCAGCAGCTTATCGCGGAATCAGCCCCAGCATTTT
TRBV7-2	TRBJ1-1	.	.	CASSLFRAGRNTEAFF	TGTGCCAGCAGCTTATTCAGGGCCGGTAGGAACACTGAAGCTTTCTTT
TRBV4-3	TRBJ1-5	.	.	CASSQDARGGSNQPQHF	TGCGCCAGCAGCCAAGACGCCAGGGGCGGAAGCAATCAGCCCCAGCATTTT
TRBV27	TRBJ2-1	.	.	CASSLMTGEYNEQFF	TGTGCCAGCAGTTTAATGACGGGGGAGTACAATGAGCAGTTCTTC
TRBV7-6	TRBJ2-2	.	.	CASSRNTGELFF	TGTGCCAGCAGCCGGAACACCGGGGAGCTGTTTTTT